This TCR beta chain was captured by sequencing in a study of blood T cell repertoires in COVID-19. Generated by immunoSEQ multiplex PCR, the TCRdb table keeps only in-frame clones and is missing some. The repertoire holds roughly 200,000 clones, about nine tenths seen once, with approximately 0.56% in the top ten. Sequenced sample: peripheral blood. The clonotype comes from a man aged 50 to 60 with acute or convalescent COVID-19.

The DNA for the CDR3 is TGTGCCAGTAGTATTGGAATCAGGGATGGTGAGACCCAGTACTTC. Translating gives CASSIGIRDGETQYF. The rearrangement links TRBV19 to TRBJ2-5; TRBD1 is a possible D gene (5 bases). V lost 3 bases and J 5 bases, leaving 16 bases between the germline ends. There are 15 residues in the CDR3. The germline V gene encodes CDR1 LNHDA and CDR2 SQIVND (reference sequence). The complete variable domain, with remaining parts taken from reference TRBV19 and TRBJ2-5, reads DGGITQSPKYLFRKEGQNVTLSCEQNLNHDAMYWYRQDPGQGLRLIYYSQIVNDFQKGDIAEGYSVSREKKESFPLTVTSAQKNPTAFYLCASSIGIRDGETQYFGPGTRLLVL.